The 25 T cell receptor beta chains below were found in one sample sequenced in a study of vaccination effects on CD4 cells after COVID-19. Using immunoSEQ multiplex PCR, the repertoire was profiled, and TCRdb retains in-frame clones only, with some absent. In the table there are roughly 16,000 clones, 75% to 80% of which are singletons. No cognate antigen is known for these TCRs. Under the ViraFEST assay, PBMC were stimulated with viral peptide pools so that antigen-specific CD4+ T cells expanded. Sequencing was performed afterwards. On approximately day 9 of culture, CD4+ T cells were separated out. Participants completed two doses of the BNT162b2 or mRNA-1273 vaccine. Sequencing was performed on CD4+ T cells from PBMCs cultured with HCoV-NL63 spike peptides, taken after COVID-19 vaccination. The receptors were gathered from a human donor who received a COVID-19 vaccine.

The V call is TRBV14, the J call TRBJ1-6, with a weak D call TRBD1 (6 bases). V was pared by 4 bases and J by 6 bases, with 19 bases between. Germline V gene lookup returns CDR1 SGHDN and CDR2 FVKESK. CDR3 size: 17 residues. As DNA, the CDR3 is TGTGCCAGCAGCCGGGGGGGGACCTTAGGGGGTAATTCACCCCTCCACTTT. Amino acids: CASSRGGTLGGNSPLHF.

The rearrangement uses TRBV9 and TRBJ2-7; 11 nucleotides align to TRBD1. The CDR3 loop spans 16 amino acids. CDR1 SGDLS and CDR2 YYNGEE come from the germline V gene. V was pared by 3 bases and J by 2 bases, with 7 bases of the junction left unmatched. CDR3 residues: CASSALPGQGAYEQYF. The DNA for the CDR3 is TGTGCCAGCAGCGCTTTACCGGGACAGGGGGCCTACGAGCAGTACTTC.

The chain uses TRBV11-3 and TRBJ1-1; D is uncertain. This CDR3 comprises 20 residues. Germline V gives CDR1 SGHNT, CDR2 YENEEA. V lost 2 bases, J lost 3 bases, and 28 bases lay in between. The CDR3 DNA follows: TGTGCCAGCAGCTTATGGGGTAACCTTGAGGTGGATCGGGAAGACACTGAAGCTTTCTTT. This translates into CASSLWGNLEVDREDTEAFF.

This chain joins TRBV10-3 and TRBJ2-1; 15 bases are a match to TRBD2. Germline V gene lookup returns CDR1 ENHRY and CDR2 SYGVKD. Trimming cost V 8 bases and J 4 bases; bases outside gene matches: 6. The CDR3 contains 16 residues. This CDR3 reads CAIGGTSGRIYNEQFF. CDR3 coding DNA: TGTGCCATCGGGGGGACTAGCGGGAGGATTTACAATGAGCAGTTCTTC.

The chain links TRBV6-1 to TRBJ2-7; 12 positions match TRBD1. This CDR3 region has 14 residues. Trimming took 6 bases from V and 5 from J; bases not matched to a gene: 5. Germline loops: CDR1 MNHNS, CDR2 SASEGT. This CDR3 is CASRPGQGANEQYF. Here the CDR3 DNA reads TGTGCCAGCAGACCGGGACAGGGGGCAAACGAGCAGTACTTC.

The chain couples TRBV6-1 to TRBJ1-5; D is ambiguous. Germline V gene sequence: CDR1 MNHNS, CDR2 SASEGT. The CDR3 consists of 14 residues. V lost 8 bases and J lost 0, with 11 bases in between. The CDR3 loop is CASGENYSNQPQHF. The CDR3 DNA follows: TGTGCCAGCGGGGAAAACTATAGCAATCAGCCCCAGCATTTT.

This sequence joins TRBV11-2 and TRBJ1-1; TRBD1 matches at 8 bases. Germline V gives CDR1 SGHAT, CDR2 FQNNGV. The CDR3 length is 15 residues. The V gene end was trimmed by 0 bases and the J gene end by 2 bases; junction bases not matched to a gene: 2. CDR3 nucleotide sequence: TGTGCCAGCAGCTTAGATGCAGGGGGCAACACTGAAGCTTTCTTT. Translating gives CASSLDAGGNTEAFF.

The chain links TRBV3-1 (or the pseudogene TRBV3-2) to TRBJ2-1, with no clear D. Looked up from germline, CDR1 is LGHDT and CDR2 is YNNKEL (reference sequence). The CDR3 spans 13 residues. With 4 bases removed from V and 0 bases from J, the gap between germline ends came to 4 bases. The CDR3 nucleotides are TGTGCCAGCAGCCCCAGCTCCTACAATGAGCAGTTCTTC. It yields the protein CASSPSSYNEQFF.

The rearrangement joins TRBV7-3 to TRBJ2-1; 7 bases agree with TRBD2. CDR1 is SGHTA and CDR2 is FQGTGA in the germline V gene. The trim removed 0 bases at V and 8 bases at J, leaving 4 bases unmatched. The CDR3 runs to 14 residues. CDR3 bases: TGTGCCAGCAGCTTAACCACGGGGGGTTATGAGCAGTTCTTC. Amino acids: CASSLTTGGYEQFF.

The CDR3 DNA follows: TGTGCCAGCAGCTTAGATTCCGGGGCCCGTAGGGAGCAGTACTTC. It specifies CASSLDSGARREQYF. The chain combines TRBV7-2 with TRBJ2-7, with D perhaps matching TRBD1 or TRBD2 (5 bases each). V shed 1 base and J shed 7 bases, with 17 bases lying between them. Looked up from germline, CDR1 is SGHTA and CDR2 is FQGNSA. The CDR3 contains 15 residues.

This clone has only one observation. The chain uses TRBV3-1 (or the pseudogene TRBV3-2) and TRBJ2-1; 9 bases match TRBD2. This CDR3 is 15 amino acids long. Germline assignment: CDR1 LGHDT and CDR2 YNNKEL (reference sequence). V gave up 8 bases and J gave up 2 bases; unmatched junction bases: 7. DNA for the CDR3: TGTGCCAGCGGAAGCGGGGGGCTCACCTACAATGAGCAGTTCTTC. Its translation is CASGSGGLTYNEQFF.

This chain uses TRBV29-1 with TRBJ1-4; D is possibly TRBD1 (5 bases). Germline-derived CDR1 and CDR2 are SQVTM and ANQGSEA. V was trimmed by 6 bases and J by 3 bases, leaving 14 bases between them. The CDR3 has 14 amino acids. The CDR3 reads CSVGSRVANEKLFF. CDR3 in DNA: TGCAGCGTCGGTAGCAGGGTTGCTAATGAAAAACTGTTTTTT.

The rearrangement uses TRBV27 and TRBJ2-1; D ambiguous. The CDR3 is made up of 11 amino acids. The V end lost 6 bases, the J end lost 3 bases, and 3 bases lay between the germline ends. Germline CDR1 reads MNHEY; CDR2 reads SMNVEV (reference sequence). The CDR3 region has the DNA TGTGCCAGCAGATTCTACAATGAGCAGTTCTTC. Amino acid sequence: CASRFYNEQFF.

This chain joins TRBV19 and TRBJ2-7; the match to TRBD1 covers 10 bases. Germline V CDR1 and CDR2: LNHDA, SQIVND (reference sequence). Trimming cost V 6 bases and J 2 bases; bases outside gene matches: 7. This CDR3 is 15 amino acids long. The CDR3 DNA is TGTGCCAGTAGGAAGGACAGGGGGAGCGCCTACGAGCAGTACTTC. Translating gives CASRKDRGSAYEQYF. Complete variable domain (other parts from reference TRBV19 and TRBJ2-7): DGGITQSPKYLFRKEGQNVTLSCEQNLNHDAMYWYRQDPGQGLRLIYYSQIVNDFQKGDIAEGYSVSREKKESFPLTVTSAQKNPTAFYLCASRKDRGSAYEQYFGPGTRLTVT.

V gene TRBV29-1 combines with J gene TRBJ1-1; perhaps TRBD1 as D (5 bases). Per the germline V gene, CDR1 is SQVTM and CDR2 is ANQGSEA. This CDR3 spans 14 amino acids. With 7 bases removed from V and 5 bases from J, the gap between germline ends came to 20 bases. The CDR3 nucleotides read TGCAGCGCCCCACGGGGGAATTTGGGGACTGAAGCTTTCTTT. Encoded protein: CSAPRGNLGTEAFF.

This chain links TRBV28 with TRBJ1-3; no reliable D call. With 8 bases removed from V and 0 bases from J, the gap between germline ends came to 2 bases. CDR1 is MDHEN and CDR2 is SYDVKM in the germline V gene. The CDR3 length is 11 residues. The CDR3 reads CASYSGNTIYF. The CDR3 DNA follows: TGTGCCAGCTACTCTGGAAACACCATATATTTT.

The chain joins TRBV6-2 or TRBV6-3 to TRBJ2-7; 9 bases are shared with TRBD1. The CDR3 has 17 amino acids. Germline assignment: CDR1 MNHEY and CDR2 SVGEGT. V shed 0 bases and J 9 bases; nucleotides not matched to a gene: 15. CDR3 protein: CASSYSLSGQGRSGQYF. In DNA, the CDR3 is TGTGCCAGCAGTTACTCGCTCTCGGGACAGGGCCGCTCGGGGCAGTACTTC.

This rearrangement joins TRBV5-8 to TRBJ1-2; 7 positions match TRBD1. Germline CDR1 is SGHTS and CDR2 is YDEGEE. The CDR3 is 14 residues long. Trimming cost V 4 bases and J 3 bases; bases outside gene matches: 6. The CDR3 spells CASSVRGPDYGYTF. The CDR3 DNA reads TGTGCCAGCAGCGTAAGGGGGCCTGACTATGGCTACACCTTC.

The sample holds a few counts of this clone. The V gene is TRBV7-9, the J gene TRBJ1-2; 7 nucleotides line up with TRBD1. CDR1 and CDR2 from the germline V gene are SEHNR and FQNEAQ (reference sequence). V gave up 6 bases and J gave up 4 bases; unmatched junction bases: 5. This CDR3 has 13 residues. For the CDR3, the DNA is TGTGCCAGCAGACACAGGACAGGCTATGGCTACACCTTC. As protein: CASRHRTGYGYTF.

This clone was seen more than once but under ten times. V and J are TRBV9 and TRBJ2-3; D call uncertain. V shed 0 bases and J shed 0 bases, with 8 bases lying between them. Germline V gene data show CDR1 as SGDLS and CDR2 as YYNGEE. This CDR3 is 15 amino acids long. In DNA, the CDR3 is TGTGCCAGCAGCGTAGGCGGCCTGAGCACAGATACGCAGTATTTT. Amino acid sequence: CASSVGGLSTDTQYF.

V gene TRBV12-3 or TRBV12-4 combines with J gene TRBJ1-2; 10 nucleotides line up with TRBD1. The CDR3 consists of 13 residues. Trimming removed 8 bases from V and 0 bases from J; junction bases left unmatched: 0. CDR3 protein: CASGQGANYGYTF. The CDR3 DNA sequence: TGTGCCAGCGGACAGGGGGCTAACTATGGCTACACCTTC.

This clone was picked up a small number of times. The chain joins TRBV3-1 (or the pseudogene TRBV3-2) to TRBJ1-1; no firm D call. Looked up from germline, CDR1 is LGHDT and CDR2 is YNNKEL (reference sequence). The CDR3 extends over 13 amino acids. V lost 0 bases, J lost 9 bases, and 11 bases lay in between. CDR3 residues: CASSQEASRQAFF. CDR3 sequence (DNA): TGTGCCAGCAGCCAAGAGGCCTCAAGGCAAGCTTTCTTT.

The chain has TRBV6-5 and TRBJ1-5; D is possibly TRBD1 (5 bases). V shed 2 bases and J shed 7 bases, with 15 bases lying between them. The CDR3 totals 15 residues. Germline lookup yields CDR1 MNHEY and CDR2 SVGAGI. The CDR3 nucleotides are TGTGCCAGCAGTTACGCGGGGGTCGGGAGACAGCCCCAGCATTTT. It specifies CASSYAGVGRQPQHF.

The chain links TRBV24-1 to TRBJ2-5; 7 positions agree with TRBD2. J gave up 5 bases and V 5 bases, and 4 bases lay outside the gene matches. Germline V gives CDR1 KGHDR, CDR2 SFDVKD. The CDR3 runs to 13 residues. CDR3 DNA sequence: TGTGCCACCAGTGGCGGGGGAGGGGAGACCCAGTACTTC. The encoded protein is CATSGGGGETQYF.

The chain uses TRBV7-9 and TRBJ1-1; D perhaps matches TRBD1 (6 bases). The germline gives CDR1 SEHNR, CDR2 FQNEAQ (reference sequence). The CDR3 extends over 16 amino acids. Trimming removed 5 bases at V and 0 bases at J, with 16 bases between. CDR3 sequence reads: CASSLGTRYMNTEAFF. CDR3 sequence (DNA): TGTGCCAGCAGCCTCGGGACAAGATACATGAACACTGAAGCTTTCTTT.